Below are 17 T cell receptor beta chains sequenced from a single sample in a study of T cell responses to AZD1222 COVID-19 vaccine. The repertoire was sequenced with immunoSEQ multiplex PCR; TCRdb's copy has only in-frame clones and lacks some. The sample yields roughly 140,000 clones, roughly nine tenths seen once. Specimen: peripheral blood, collected 28 days after the second AZD1222 dose. These TCRs come from an adult who received the AZD1222 COVID-19 vaccine.

CDR3 nucleotides: TGTGCCAGTAGTATGGGTGGCAGGGTAGAACGCTACACCTTC. It yields the protein CASSMGGRVERYTF. This chain connects TRBV19 to TRBJ1-2, with a tentative D call TRBD1 (5 bases). The V and J ends lost 3 bases and 9 bases respectively, with 17 bases between them. CDR3 length equals 14 residues. Germline V gives CDR1 LNHDA, CDR2 SQIVND (reference sequence).

The rearrangement joins TRBV2 to TRBJ2-6; perhaps TRBD1 as D (6 bases). This CDR3 is 17 amino acids long. Germline V CDR1 and CDR2: SNHLY, FYNNEI. The V and J ends lost 1 base and 0 bases respectively, with 10 bases between them. CDR3 sequence reads: CASSEGTATSGANVLTF. The CDR3 bases are TGTGCCAGCAGTGAAGGGACAGCCACCTCTGGGGCCAACGTCCTGACTTTC.

The V and J genes are TRBV3-1 (or the pseudogene TRBV3-2) and TRBJ2-2; D call uncertain. CDR1 and CDR2 (germline): LGHDT, YNNKEL (reference sequence). V lost 3 bases, J lost 4 bases, and 3 bases lay in between. This CDR3 spans 12 amino acids. CDR3 loop: CASSQGTGELFF. The CDR3 DNA reads TGTGCCAGCAGCCAGGGCACCGGGGAGCTGTTTTTT.

The J gene is TRBJ2-3, the V gene TRBV10-1, with D perhaps assigned TRBD1 or TRBD2 (5 bases each). Germline loops: CDR1 WNHNN, CDR2 SYGVQD (reference sequence). Trimming cost V 6 bases and J 2 bases, with 15 bases left between them. The CDR3 length is 15 residues. CDR3 bases: TGCGCCAGCAGCTCCCGGGACGGCTACACAGATACGCAGTATTTT. Translation gives CASSSRDGYTDTQYF.

This sequence joins TRBV28 and TRBJ1-3, with 7 bases lining up with TRBD1. V shed 6 bases and J 2 bases; nucleotides not matched to a gene: 1. Germline V lookup: CDR1 MDHEN, CDR2 SYDVKM. The CDR3 is made up of 13 amino acids. CDR3 sequence reads: CASRGTAGNTIYF. CDR3 sequence (DNA): TGTGCCAGCAGGGGGACAGCTGGAAACACCATATATTTT.

V usage is TRBV28 and J usage is TRBJ1-5; 8 bases are a match to TRBD1. This CDR3 contains 16 residues. Germline CDR1 reads MDHEN; CDR2 reads SYDVKM. J lost 5 bases, V lost 6 bases, and 12 bases had no gene match. Written as DNA, the CDR3 is TGTGCCAGCAGCCTAGCTCGAGCAGGGGGCTATCAGCCCCAGCATTTT. It specifies CASSLARAGGYQPQHF.

This chain joins TRBV18 and TRBJ2-7; D ambiguous. This CDR3 comprises 14 residues. Trimming took off 2 bases at V and 3 bases at J, with 11 bases between the two ends. CDR1 KGHSH and CDR2 LQKENI come from the germline V gene. The CDR3 reads CASSPFGTDYEQYF. The CDR3 coding sequence is TGTGCCAGCTCACCATTTGGCACGGACTACGAGCAGTACTTC. Using reference TRBV18 and TRBJ2-7 for the parts outside the CDR3, the full variable domain is NAGVMQNPRHLVRRRGQEARLRCSPMKGHSHVYWYRQLPEEGLKFMVYLQKENIIDESGMPKERFSAEFPKEGPSILRIQQVVRGDSAAYFCASSPFGTDYEQYFGPGTRLTVT.

Notes on this clone: Other DNA sequences from this sample encode an identical CDR3 as well. The V and J genes are TRBV5-1 and TRBJ1-1; D is uncertain. Germline assignment: CDR1 SGHRS and CDR2 YFSETQ. The CDR3 extends over 14 amino acids. V was cut by 0 bases and J by 5 bases, with 11 bases left in between. CDR3 sequence reads: CASSLGRGGTEAFF. CDR3 bases: TGCGCCAGCAGCTTGGGGCGGGGTGGGACTGAAGCTTTCTTT.

The chain combines TRBV5-1 with TRBJ2-6; D is undetermined. Trimming stripped 0 bases from V and 3 bases from J, with 4 bases between. CDR1 is SGHRS, CDR2 YFSETQ, per germline. The CDR3 extends over 14 amino acids. CDR3 in DNA: TGCGCCAGCAGCTTGGCCGTTGGGGCCAACGTCCTGACTTTC. This gives the protein CASSLAVGANVLTF.

The J gene is TRBJ1-2, the V gene TRBV18, with TRBD1 identical over 8 bases. Losses at the gene ends were 3 bases for V and 5 bases for J; bases not matched to a gene: 2. In germline, CDR1 is KGHSH, CDR2 LQKENI. This CDR3 is built from 13 residues. CDR3 in DNA: TGTGCCAGCTCACCGGGACAGGCTTATGGCTACACCTTC. This encodes CASSPGQAYGYTF.

CDR3 nucleotide sequence: TGTGCCTGGAGTTTGGATAGCAATCAGCCCCAGCATTTT. It translates to CAWSLDSNQPQHF. The V gene is TRBV30, the J gene TRBJ1-5; no reliable D call. The CDR3 totals 13 residues. V dropped 2 bases and J dropped 0 bases, with 5 bases sitting between them. The germline V gene has CDR1 GTSNPN and CDR2 SVGIG (reference sequence).

This chain uses TRBV28 with TRBJ1-6, with TRBD1 matching over 9 bases. This CDR3 comprises 13 residues. In germline, CDR1 is MDHEN, CDR2 SYDVKM. V lost 7 bases, J lost 9 bases, and 4 bases stayed unmatched. The CDR3 region is CASTTGGTSPLHF. For the CDR3, the DNA is TGTGCCAGCACAACAGGGGGCACTTCACCCCTCCACTTT.

This chain links TRBV5-1 with TRBJ2-2, with D possibly matching TRBD1 (6 bases). V was trimmed by 1 base and J by 6 bases, leaving 10 bases between them. The CDR3 consists of 14 residues. Looked up from germline, CDR1 is SGHRS and CDR2 is YFSETQ. The CDR3 bases are TGCGCCAGCAGCTTGACAGGGTCTGCCGGGGAGCTGTTTTTT. Translating it yields CASSLTGSAGELFF.

The chain has TRBV6-5 and TRBJ2-1, with TRBD1 matching 9 bases. Germline CDR1 reads MNHEY; CDR2 reads SVGAGI. This CDR3 is 15 amino acids long. V shed 7 bases, J shed 9 bases, and the junction held 13 bases outside the gene matches. CDR3 DNA sequence: TGTGCCAGCACGAAATTGGGACAGGGATACGCTGAGCAGTTCTTC. This gives the protein CASTKLGQGYAEQFF.

This clone was detected only once. This chain connects TRBV24-1 to TRBJ1-5; weak D call: TRBD1 (6 bases). Germline CDR1 reads KGHDR; CDR2 reads SFDVKD. This CDR3 spans 14 amino acids. V was pared by 6 bases and J by 3 bases, with 11 bases between. In DNA, the CDR3 is TGTGCCACCAGTAAGGACAGCAACAATCAGCCCCAGCATTTT. Translated, it gives CATSKDSNNQPQHF.

This clone was recorded a few times. V is TRBV6-2 or TRBV6-3 and J is TRBJ2-5; TRBD2 aligns across 7 bases. This CDR3 is 15 amino acids long. Germline CDR1 reads MNHEY; CDR2 reads SVGEGT. V was clipped by 4 bases and J by 5 bases; unmatched bases: 10. The CDR3 coding sequence is TGTGCCAGCAGTTGGACTAGAGCGGGAAGTGAGACCCAGTACTTC. Translating it yields CASSWTRAGSETQYF.

The chain recombines TRBV2 with TRBJ1-5; possible D gene TRBD1, 5 bases. Trimming stripped 5 bases from V and 7 bases from J, with 12 bases between. Germline assignment: CDR1 SNHLY and CDR2 FYNNEI. CDR3 length equals 13 residues. CDR3 DNA: TGTGCCAGCAGTCTCCAGGGTGCCCAGCCCCAGCATTTT. Translated, it gives CASSLQGAQPQHF.